The 27 T cell receptor beta chains given below trace back to one sample, sequenced in a study of T cells in narcolepsy. Only in-frame clones appear in the TCRdb table, and some are missing; sequencing was by immunoSEQ multiplex PCR. The table shows 30,000 to 40,000 clones, with roughly 86% occurring only once. The sequenced sample consisted of memory (CD45RA-) CD4+ T cells from blood. Every receptor here comes from a human donor in good health.

The V call is TRBV19, the J call TRBJ2-4; tentatively, D is TRBD2 (6 bases). The V end was cut by 4 bases, the J end by 1 base, with 14 bases between. CDR3 length: 16 amino acids. The germline CDR1 and CDR2 sequences are LNHDA and SQIVND (reference sequence). For the CDR3, the DNA is TGTGCCAGTAGTACGGGACTGGGTGGTGCCAAAAACATTCAGTACTTC. It encodes CASSTGLGGAKNIQYF.

The V call is TRBV5-1, the J call TRBJ2-7; D is unresolved. The CDR3 totals 13 residues. Trimming cost V 1 base and J 5 bases, with 10 bases left between them. The germline V gene encodes CDR1 SGHRS and CDR2 YFSETQ. The CDR3 here is CASSLLRVDEQYF. In nucleotides, the CDR3 is TGCGCCAGCAGCTTGCTACGGGTAGACGAGCAGTACTTC.

The chain uses TRBV19 and TRBJ2-1, with 14 bases that match TRBD2. Germline V gene lookup returns CDR1 LNHDA and CDR2 SQIVND (reference sequence). The CDR3 covers 17 residues. Unmatched junction bases numbered 3, after V lost 5 bases and J lost 0 bases. DNA of the CDR3: TGTGCCAGTAGTGCGGGACTAGCGGGGGTCTCCTACAATGAGCAGTTCTTC. Its translation: CASSAGLAGVSYNEQFF.

V usage is TRBV7-8 and J usage is TRBJ2-3, with a possible D match to TRBD2 (5 bases). Germline V gene lookup returns CDR1 SGHVS and CDR2 FQNEAQ. The CDR3 covers 16 residues. V was cut by 5 bases and J by 2 bases, with 17 bases left in between. The CDR3 nucleotides read TGTGCCAGCAGCCCCCACAGCGGAGAGACCACAGATACGCAGTATTTT. Translation gives CASSPHSGETTDTQYF.

This clone was detected only a few times. The chain links TRBV19 to TRBJ1-3; D gene uncertain. CDR1 is LNHDA, CDR2 SQIVND, per germline (reference sequence). This CDR3 contains 14 residues. V was shortened by 8 bases and J by 0 bases, with 11 bases between the two germline ends. In DNA, the CDR3 is TGTGCCAGTCGGGAGAACTACTCTGGAAACACCATATATTTT. Protein: CASRENYSGNTIYF.

The V and J genes are TRBV19 and TRBJ1-2; a weak D match, TRBD1 (6 bases). CDR3 length: 12 amino acids. The V end lost 7 bases, the J end lost 3 bases, and 9 bases lay between the germline ends. Per the germline V gene, CDR1 is LNHDA and CDR2 is SQIVND (reference sequence). The CDR3 sequence: CASKGTYYGYTF. CDR3 DNA: TGTGCCAGTAAAGGGACATACTATGGCTACACCTTC.

V gene TRBV27 combines with J gene TRBJ1-2; D unclear. Trimming removed 3 bases at V and 7 bases at J, with 18 bases between. There are 15 residues in the CDR3. The germline V gene encodes CDR1 MNHEY and CDR2 SMNVEV (reference sequence). CDR3 residues: CASSFSTTSASGYTF. For the CDR3, the DNA is TGTGCCAGCAGTTTCTCTACCACAAGCGCATCTGGCTACACCTTC.

The chain recombines TRBV4-1 with TRBJ2-6, with TRBD2 identical over 7 bases. J gave up 3 bases and V 1 base, and 6 bases lay outside the gene matches. Germline loops: CDR1 MGHRA, CDR2 YSYEKL. This CDR3 has 17 amino acids. The CDR3 sequence: CASSQVRGEGGANVLTF. For the CDR3, the DNA is TGCGCCAGCAGCCAAGTGCGAGGGGAGGGTGGGGCCAACGTCCTGACTTTC.

This clone was recorded a few times. The genes are TRBV6-1 and TRBJ2-7; D unresolved. V gave up 3 bases and J gave up 4 bases, with 10 bases separating them. This CDR3 spans 13 amino acids. Germline CDR1 is MNHNS and CDR2 is SASEGT. CDR3 amino acids: CASSESSRYEQYF. The CDR3 region has the DNA TGTGCCAGCAGTGAGTCGTCAAGGTACGAGCAGTACTTC.

This chain uses TRBV7-9 with TRBJ2-5; TRBD2 matches at 8 bases. The J call may be faulty, since TRBJ2-7 better matches the DNA end. CDR3 length: 15 amino acids. Germline V gene sequence: CDR1 SEHNR, CDR2 FQNEAQ (reference sequence). Here the CDR3 DNA reads TGTGCCAGCAGCTTCGACGGGGGGGCGACCTACGAGCAGTACTTC. It yields the protein CASSFDGGATYEQYF.

The chain carries TRBV7-2 and TRBJ1-2; D remains unclear. Germline CDR1 reads SGHTA; CDR2 reads FQGNSA. V lost 5 bases to trimming and J lost 4 bases, with 14 bases between them. The CDR3 is made up of 14 amino acids. For the CDR3, the DNA is TGTGCCAGCAGCCTAGGTCCACAAGTCTATGGCTACACCTTC. Translated, it gives CASSLGPQVYGYTF. The complete variable domain, with remaining parts taken from reference TRBV7-2 and TRBJ1-2, reads GAGVSQSPSNKVTEKGKDVELRCDPISGHTALYWYRQSLGQGLEFLIYFQGNSAPDKSGLPSDRFSAERTGGSVSTLTIQRTQQEDSAVYLCASSLGPQVYGYTFGSGTRLTVV.

The chain couples TRBV19 to TRBJ1-1, with TRBD1 identical over 8 bases. After removal of 6 bases from V and 6 bases from J, the junction contained 9 bases not matched to a gene. Germline V gene lookup returns CDR1 LNHDA and CDR2 SQIVND (reference sequence). The CDR3 runs 14 residues. CDR3 nucleotide sequence: TGTGCCAGTAGAGAGACAGGGGATCCCTCTGAAGCTTTCTTT. As protein: CASRETGDPSEAFF.

This sequence joins TRBV5-1 and TRBJ2-7, with D possibly matching TRBD2 (5 bases). V lost 0 bases and J 0 bases, leaving 10 bases between the germline ends. The CDR3 runs 15 residues. Germline lookup yields CDR1 SGHRS and CDR2 YFSETQ. CDR3: CASSLVSGSSYEQYF. CDR3 in DNA: TGCGCCAGCAGCTTGGTATCTGGGAGCTCCTACGAGCAGTACTTC.

The V gene is TRBV6-4, the J gene TRBJ2-1, with no clear D. CDR1 is MRHNA and CDR2 is SNTAGT in the germline V gene. The CDR3 spans 13 residues. The germline V and J ends were trimmed by 0 bases and 10 bases, with 10 bases remaining between them. CDR3 amino acids: CASSDSKYQEQFF. The CDR3 nucleotides read TGTGCCAGCAGTGACTCGAAGTATCAAGAGCAGTTCTTC.

This chain connects TRBV5-1 to TRBJ2-7, with TRBD2 matching over 12 bases. The CDR3 sequence is 18 residues long. Per germline, CDR1 SGHRS and CDR2 YFSETQ. The J segment lost 7 bases and the V segment lost 4 bases, leaving 18 bases of the junction unmatched. The CDR3 DNA is TGCGCCAGCAGCCCCCGAGAAGGTACTAGCGGGGGGACTTTGGAGCAGTACTTC. This translates into CASSPREGTSGGTLEQYF.

This clone was detected only a few times. The chain uses TRBV5-1 and TRBJ2-7; 7 bases match TRBD1. CDR3 length equals 15 residues. J gave up 6 bases and V 5 bases, and 14 bases lay outside the gene matches. Per germline, CDR1 SGHRS and CDR2 YFSETQ. Here the CDR3 reads CASSPDGQAGGEQYF. The DNA for the CDR3 is TGCGCCAGCAGTCCTGATGGACAGGCAGGAGGCGAGCAGTACTTC.

The rearrangement uses TRBV5-1 and TRBJ2-7; D may be TRBD1 (6 bases). Germline CDR1 SGHRS, CDR2 YFSETQ. The CDR3 spans 15 residues. Trimming shortened V by 3 bases and J by 2 bases, and 15 bases separated the two germline ends. CDR3 DNA: TGCGCCAGCAGCTGGAGGACCAGGGGTACCTACGAGCAGTACTTC. This gives the protein CASSWRTRGTYEQYF. Complete variable domain (other parts from reference TRBV5-1 and TRBJ2-7): KAGVTQTPRYLIKTRGQQVTLSCSPISGHRSVSWYQQTPGQGLQFLFEYFSETQRNKGNFPGRFSGRQFSNSRSEMNVSTLELGDSALYLCASSWRTRGTYEQYFGPGTRLTVT.

The rearrangement uses TRBV30 and TRBJ1-6; the D is unclear. Germline loops: CDR1 GTSNPN, CDR2 SVGIG (reference sequence). V lost 3 bases to trimming and J lost 0 bases, with 12 bases between them. The CDR3 spans 16 residues. This CDR3 is CAWRSGRRSYNSPLHF. DNA of the CDR3: TGTGCCTGGAGGTCGGGCAGACGCTCCTATAATTCACCCCTCCACTTT.

This clone showed up just once. The V call is TRBV13, the J call TRBJ1-5; tentative D call: TRBD1 (6 bases). CDR3 length: 13 amino acids. Looked up from germline, CDR1 is PRHDT and CDR2 is FYEKMQ (reference sequence). Trimming left V 5 bases short and J 3 bases short, with 8 bases between. The CDR3 sequence: CASSRDNNQPQHF. The CDR3 bases are TGTGCCAGCAGCCGGGACAACAATCAGCCCCAGCATTTT.

The gene calls are TRBV28 and TRBJ1-2; D might be TRBD1 (6 bases). The ends were cut back, 5 bases at V and 8 bases at J, with 21 bases in the middle. This CDR3 is built from 15 residues. The germline gives CDR1 MDHEN, CDR2 SYDVKM. The CDR3 DNA sequence: TGTGCCAGCAGTCCAAGGACAGCCGTTGTGCGAGGCTACACCTTC. Translation: CASSPRTAVVRGYTF.

This chain uses TRBV6-1 with TRBJ1-1, with D hard to call. The germline gives CDR1 MNHNS, CDR2 SASEGT. V gave up 6 bases and J gave up 0 bases, with 11 bases separating them. CDR3 size: 14 residues. The DNA for the CDR3 is TGTGCCAGCAGGTCGCATCGATTGAACACTGAAGCTTTCTTT. Translated, it gives CASRSHRLNTEAFF.

This clone was detected only a few times. Written as DNA, the CDR3 is TGTGCCTGGAGTGTAGCGGGGGTCACTGAAGCTTTCTTT. Amino acid sequence: CAWSVAGVTEAFF. The chain uses TRBV30 and TRBJ1-1, with D possibly matching TRBD1 (5 bases). CDR1 and CDR2 (germline): GTSNPN, SVGIG (reference sequence). V was trimmed by 0 bases and J by 4 bases, leaving 9 bases between them. The CDR3 extends over 13 amino acids.

V gene TRBV29-1 combines with J gene TRBJ1-1; 7 bases fit TRBD1. The trim removed 6 bases at V and 6 bases at J, leaving 13 bases unmatched. This CDR3 region has 14 residues. Germline CDR1 and CDR2: SQVTM and ANQGSEA. In nucleotides, the CDR3 is TGCAGCGTCTTAACTCAGGGGGGAGGCTCTGAAGCTTTCTTT. This codes for CSVLTQGGGSEAFF.

This chain joins TRBV11-3 and TRBJ2-1; 11 positions agree with TRBD2. V lost 3 bases and J lost 5; bases outside the gene matches: 0. Germline loops: CDR1 SGHNT, CDR2 YENEEA. This CDR3 is built from 14 residues. The CDR3: CASSLGLADNEQFF. The CDR3 region has the DNA TGTGCCAGCAGCTTGGGACTAGCGGACAATGAGCAGTTCTTC.

This clone was seen only once. This sequence joins TRBV7-9 and TRBJ1-2; D ambiguous. Trimming cost V 3 bases and J 8 bases, with 10 bases left between them. This CDR3 has 12 amino acids. The germline V gene encodes CDR1 SEHNR and CDR2 FQNEAQ (reference sequence). The CDR3: CASSFYREGYTF. CDR3 in DNA: TGTGCCAGCAGCTTTTATCGGGAGGGCTACACCTTC.

This chain links TRBV9 with TRBJ1-2; possible D gene TRBD1, 5 bases. The germline gives CDR1 SGDLS, CDR2 YYNGEE. The CDR3 is made up of 13 amino acids. V dropped 4 bases and J dropped 7 bases, with 14 bases sitting between them. CDR3 bases: TGTGCCAGCAGCCCAAGAGGGGCGGCTGGCTACACCTTC. Translated: CASSPRGAAGYTF.

The chain has TRBV2 and TRBJ1-4; 8 bases align to TRBD1. This CDR3 region has 14 residues. From germline, CDR1 is SNHLY and CDR2 FYNNEI. Unmatched junction bases numbered 10, after V lost 7 bases and J lost 9 bases. This CDR3 is CASTGTGESQKLFF. The CDR3 DNA is TGTGCCAGCACCGGGACAGGCGAATCACAAAAACTGTTTTTT.